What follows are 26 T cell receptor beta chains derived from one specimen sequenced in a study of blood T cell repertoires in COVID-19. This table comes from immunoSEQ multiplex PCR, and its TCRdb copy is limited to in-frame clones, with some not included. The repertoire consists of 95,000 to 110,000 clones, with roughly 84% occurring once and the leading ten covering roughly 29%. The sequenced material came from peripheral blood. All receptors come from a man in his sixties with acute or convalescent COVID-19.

CDR3 region: CASSPRQGATPPSRNEQFF. CDR3 nucleotide sequence: TGTGCCAGCAGCCCCCGACAGGGGGCGACCCCTCCATCGAGAAATGAGCAGTTCTTC. The chain joins TRBV14 to TRBJ2-1; 10 nucleotides agree with TRBD1. The CDR3 is 19 residues long. Unmatched junction bases numbered 19, after V lost 4 bases and J lost 7 bases. Germline-derived CDR1 and CDR2 are SGHDN and FVKESK.

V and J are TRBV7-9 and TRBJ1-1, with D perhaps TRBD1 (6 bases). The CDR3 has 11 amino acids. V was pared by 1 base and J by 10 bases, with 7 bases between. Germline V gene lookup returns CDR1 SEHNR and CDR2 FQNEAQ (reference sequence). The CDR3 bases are TGTGCCAGCAGCTTAGAAGGGGGAGCTTTCTTT. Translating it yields CASSLEGGAFF. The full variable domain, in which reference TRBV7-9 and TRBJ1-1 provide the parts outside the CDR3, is DTGVSQNPRHKITKRGQNVTFRCDPISEHNRLYWYRQTLGQGPEFLTYFQNEAQLEKSRLLSDRFSAERPKGSFSTLEIQRTEQGDSAMYLCASSLEGGAFFGQGTRLTVV.

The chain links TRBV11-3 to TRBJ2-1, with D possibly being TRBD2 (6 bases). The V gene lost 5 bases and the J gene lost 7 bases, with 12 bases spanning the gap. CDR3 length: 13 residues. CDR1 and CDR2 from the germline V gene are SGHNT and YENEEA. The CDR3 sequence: CASSRTTANEQFF. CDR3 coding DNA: TGTGCCAGCAGCCGGACTACTGCGAATGAGCAGTTCTTC.

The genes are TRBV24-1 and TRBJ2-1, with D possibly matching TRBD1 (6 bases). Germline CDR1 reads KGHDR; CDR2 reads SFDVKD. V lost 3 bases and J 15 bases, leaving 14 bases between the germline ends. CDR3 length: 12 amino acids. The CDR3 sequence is CATSDPGDNPFF. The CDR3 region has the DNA TGTGCCACCAGTGATCCTGGGGACAATCCGTTCTTC.

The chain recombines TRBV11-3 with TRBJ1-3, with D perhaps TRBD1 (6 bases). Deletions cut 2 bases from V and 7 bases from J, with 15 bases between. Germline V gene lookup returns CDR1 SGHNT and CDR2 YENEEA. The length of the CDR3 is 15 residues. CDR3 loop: CASSLWDTGSNTIYF. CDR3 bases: TGTGCCAGCAGCTTATGGGACACCGGCTCGAACACCATATATTTT.

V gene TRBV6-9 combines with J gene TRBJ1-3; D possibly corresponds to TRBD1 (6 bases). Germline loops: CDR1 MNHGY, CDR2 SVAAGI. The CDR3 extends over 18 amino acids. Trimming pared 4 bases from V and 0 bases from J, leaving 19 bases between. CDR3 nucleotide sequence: TGTGCCAGCAGTTTGGGGGAGGGGGGACGGGGCTCTGGAAACACCATATATTTT. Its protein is CASSLGEGGRGSGNTIYF.

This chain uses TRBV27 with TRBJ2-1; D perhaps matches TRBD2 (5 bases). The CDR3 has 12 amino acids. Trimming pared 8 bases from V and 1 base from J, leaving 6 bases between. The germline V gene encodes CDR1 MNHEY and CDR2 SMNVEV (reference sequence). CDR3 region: CASPGSYNEQFF. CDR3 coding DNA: TGTGCCAGCCCGGGGTCCTACAATGAGCAGTTCTTC.

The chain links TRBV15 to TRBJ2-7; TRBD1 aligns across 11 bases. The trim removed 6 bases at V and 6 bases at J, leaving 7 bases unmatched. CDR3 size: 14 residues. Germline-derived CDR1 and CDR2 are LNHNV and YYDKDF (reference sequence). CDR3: CATRWDRGLGEQYF. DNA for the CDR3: TGTGCCACCAGGTGGGACAGGGGGTTGGGCGAGCAGTACTTC.

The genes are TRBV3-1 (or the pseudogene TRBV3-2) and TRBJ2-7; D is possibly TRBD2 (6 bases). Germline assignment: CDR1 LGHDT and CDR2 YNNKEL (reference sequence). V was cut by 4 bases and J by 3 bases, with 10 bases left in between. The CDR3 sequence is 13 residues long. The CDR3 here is CASSRGVHYEQYF. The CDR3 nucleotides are TGTGCCAGCAGCCGCGGGGTACACTACGAGCAGTACTTC.

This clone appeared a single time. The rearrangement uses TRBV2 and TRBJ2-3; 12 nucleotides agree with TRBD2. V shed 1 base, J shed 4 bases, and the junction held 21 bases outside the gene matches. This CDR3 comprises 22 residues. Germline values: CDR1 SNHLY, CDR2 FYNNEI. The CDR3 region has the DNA TGTGCCAGCAGTGAAGTGATCCCTGGGGCTAGCGGGAGGGCCGTATTCCCAGATACGCAGTATTTT. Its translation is CASSEVIPGASGRAVFPDTQYF.

In DNA form, the CDR3 reads TGTGCCAGCAGCTTAGTTAGGGCAGGGGAGCAGTACTTC. It is translated as CASSLVRAGEQYF. J is TRBJ2-7 and V is TRBV11-2; possibly TRBD1 for D (5 bases). With 1 base removed from V and 7 bases from J, the gap between germline ends came to 11 bases. The CDR3 has 13 amino acids. Germline V gene sequence: CDR1 SGHAT, CDR2 FQNNGV.

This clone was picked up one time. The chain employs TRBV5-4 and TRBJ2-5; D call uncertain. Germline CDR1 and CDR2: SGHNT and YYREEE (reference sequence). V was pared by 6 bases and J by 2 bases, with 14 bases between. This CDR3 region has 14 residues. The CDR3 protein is CASTPSQRQETQYF. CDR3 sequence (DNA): TGTGCCAGCACCCCCTCCCAGAGGCAAGAGACCCAGTACTTC.

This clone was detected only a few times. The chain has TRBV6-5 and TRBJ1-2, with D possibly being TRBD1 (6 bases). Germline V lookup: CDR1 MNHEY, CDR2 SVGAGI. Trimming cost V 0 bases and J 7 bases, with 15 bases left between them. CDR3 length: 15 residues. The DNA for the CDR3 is TGTGCCAGCAGTTACTCCTCGGGGCAAGGGGGTGGCTACACCTTC. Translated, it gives CASSYSSGQGGGYTF.

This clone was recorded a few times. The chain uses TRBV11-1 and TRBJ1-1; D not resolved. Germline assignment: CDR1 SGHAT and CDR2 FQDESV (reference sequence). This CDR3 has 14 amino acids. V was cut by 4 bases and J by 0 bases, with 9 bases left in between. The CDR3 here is CASSYQEMNTEAFF. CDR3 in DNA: TGTGCCAGCAGCTATCAGGAAATGAACACTGAAGCTTTCTTT. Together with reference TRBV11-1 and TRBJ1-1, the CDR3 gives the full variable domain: EAEVAQSPRYKITEKSQAVAFWCDPISGHATLYWYRQILGQGPELLVQFQDESVVDDSQLPKDRFSAERLKGVDSTLKIQPAELGDSAMYLCASSYQEMNTEAFFGQGTRLTVV.

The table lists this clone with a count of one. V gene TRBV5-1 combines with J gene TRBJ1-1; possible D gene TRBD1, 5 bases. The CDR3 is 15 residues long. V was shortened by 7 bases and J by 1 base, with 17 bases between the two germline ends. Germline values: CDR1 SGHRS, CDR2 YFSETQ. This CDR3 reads CASESRGGSNTEAFF. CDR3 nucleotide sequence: TGCGCCAGCGAGAGTAGGGGCGGCTCGAACACTGAAGCTTTCTTT.

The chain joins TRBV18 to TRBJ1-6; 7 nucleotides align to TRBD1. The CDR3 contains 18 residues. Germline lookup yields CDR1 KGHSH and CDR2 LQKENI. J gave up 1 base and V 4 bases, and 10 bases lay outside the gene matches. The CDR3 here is CASSRISTGASYNSPLHF. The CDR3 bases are TGTGCCAGCTCACGAATTAGCACAGGGGCGTCCTATAATTCACCCCTCCACTTT. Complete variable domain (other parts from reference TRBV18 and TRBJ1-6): NAGVMQNPRHLVRRRGQEARLRCSPMKGHSHVYWYRQLPEEGLKFMVYLQKENIIDESGMPKERFSAEFPKEGPSILRIQQVVRGDSAAYFCASSRISTGASYNSPLHFGNGTRLTVT.

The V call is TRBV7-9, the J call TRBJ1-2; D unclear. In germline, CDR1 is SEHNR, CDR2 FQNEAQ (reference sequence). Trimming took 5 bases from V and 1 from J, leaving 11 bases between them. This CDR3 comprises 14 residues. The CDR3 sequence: CASSPRASNYGYTF. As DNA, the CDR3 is TGTGCCAGCAGCCCGCGGGCCAGTAACTATGGCTACACCTTC.

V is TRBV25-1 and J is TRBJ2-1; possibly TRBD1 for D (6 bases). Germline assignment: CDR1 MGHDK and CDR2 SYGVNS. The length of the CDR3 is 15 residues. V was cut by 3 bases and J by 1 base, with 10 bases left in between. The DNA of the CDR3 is TGTGCCAGCAGTGACCGCAGGGGTTCCTACAATGAGCAGTTCTTC. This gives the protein CASSDRRGSYNEQFF.

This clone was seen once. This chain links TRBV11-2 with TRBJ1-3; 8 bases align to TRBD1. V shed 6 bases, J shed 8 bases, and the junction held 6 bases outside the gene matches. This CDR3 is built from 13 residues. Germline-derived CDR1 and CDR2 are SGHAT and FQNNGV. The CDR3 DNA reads TGTGCCAGCAGAATGGACAGGGTGGACACCATATATTTT. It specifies CASRMDRVDTIYF.

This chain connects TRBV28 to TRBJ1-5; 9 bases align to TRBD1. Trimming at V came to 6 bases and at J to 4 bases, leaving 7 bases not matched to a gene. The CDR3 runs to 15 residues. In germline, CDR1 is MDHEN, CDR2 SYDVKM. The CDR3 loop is CASSTRQGGNQPQHF. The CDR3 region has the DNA TGTGCCAGCAGCACGAGACAGGGGGGGAATCAGCCCCAGCATTTT.

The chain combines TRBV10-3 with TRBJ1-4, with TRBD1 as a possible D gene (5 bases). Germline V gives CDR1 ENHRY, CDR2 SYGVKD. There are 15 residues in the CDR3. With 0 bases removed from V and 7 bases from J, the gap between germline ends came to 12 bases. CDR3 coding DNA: TGTGCCATCAGTGAGTCAAAAGGTACAGGTGAAAAACTGTTTTTT. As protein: CAISESKGTGEKLFF.

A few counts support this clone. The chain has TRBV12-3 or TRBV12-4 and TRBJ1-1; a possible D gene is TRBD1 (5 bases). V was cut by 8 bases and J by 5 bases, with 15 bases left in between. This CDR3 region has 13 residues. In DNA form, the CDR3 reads TGTGCCAGCGGGAGGGGAATATGGACTGAAGCTTTCTTT. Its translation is CASGRGIWTEAFF.

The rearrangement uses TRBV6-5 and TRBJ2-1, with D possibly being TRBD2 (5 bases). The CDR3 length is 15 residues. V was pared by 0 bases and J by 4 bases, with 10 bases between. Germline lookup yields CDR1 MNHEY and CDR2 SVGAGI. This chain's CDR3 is CASSYSASPYNEQFF. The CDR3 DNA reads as TGTGCCAGCAGTTACTCTGCTAGCCCGTACAATGAGCAGTTCTTC.

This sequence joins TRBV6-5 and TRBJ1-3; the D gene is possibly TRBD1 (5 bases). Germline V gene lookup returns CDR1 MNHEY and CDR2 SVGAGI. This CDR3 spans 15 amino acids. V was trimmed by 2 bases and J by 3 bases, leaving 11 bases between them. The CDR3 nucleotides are TGTGCCAGCAGTTACGCTCAGGGCTTTGGAAACACCATATATTTT. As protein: CASSYAQGFGNTIYF.

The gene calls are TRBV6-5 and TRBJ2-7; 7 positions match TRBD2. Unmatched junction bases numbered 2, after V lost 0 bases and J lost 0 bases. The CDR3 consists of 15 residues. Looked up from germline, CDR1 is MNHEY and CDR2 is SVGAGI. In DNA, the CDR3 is TGTGCCAGCAGTTACTCTAGCGGGTACTCCTACGAGCAGTACTTC. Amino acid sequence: CASSYSSGYSYEQYF.

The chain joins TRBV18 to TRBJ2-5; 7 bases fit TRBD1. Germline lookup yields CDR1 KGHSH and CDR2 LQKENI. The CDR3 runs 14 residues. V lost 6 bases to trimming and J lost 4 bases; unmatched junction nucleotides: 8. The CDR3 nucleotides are TGTGCCAGCTCTAACCCAGGGGGAAGAGAGACCCAGTACTTC. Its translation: CASSNPGGRETQYF.